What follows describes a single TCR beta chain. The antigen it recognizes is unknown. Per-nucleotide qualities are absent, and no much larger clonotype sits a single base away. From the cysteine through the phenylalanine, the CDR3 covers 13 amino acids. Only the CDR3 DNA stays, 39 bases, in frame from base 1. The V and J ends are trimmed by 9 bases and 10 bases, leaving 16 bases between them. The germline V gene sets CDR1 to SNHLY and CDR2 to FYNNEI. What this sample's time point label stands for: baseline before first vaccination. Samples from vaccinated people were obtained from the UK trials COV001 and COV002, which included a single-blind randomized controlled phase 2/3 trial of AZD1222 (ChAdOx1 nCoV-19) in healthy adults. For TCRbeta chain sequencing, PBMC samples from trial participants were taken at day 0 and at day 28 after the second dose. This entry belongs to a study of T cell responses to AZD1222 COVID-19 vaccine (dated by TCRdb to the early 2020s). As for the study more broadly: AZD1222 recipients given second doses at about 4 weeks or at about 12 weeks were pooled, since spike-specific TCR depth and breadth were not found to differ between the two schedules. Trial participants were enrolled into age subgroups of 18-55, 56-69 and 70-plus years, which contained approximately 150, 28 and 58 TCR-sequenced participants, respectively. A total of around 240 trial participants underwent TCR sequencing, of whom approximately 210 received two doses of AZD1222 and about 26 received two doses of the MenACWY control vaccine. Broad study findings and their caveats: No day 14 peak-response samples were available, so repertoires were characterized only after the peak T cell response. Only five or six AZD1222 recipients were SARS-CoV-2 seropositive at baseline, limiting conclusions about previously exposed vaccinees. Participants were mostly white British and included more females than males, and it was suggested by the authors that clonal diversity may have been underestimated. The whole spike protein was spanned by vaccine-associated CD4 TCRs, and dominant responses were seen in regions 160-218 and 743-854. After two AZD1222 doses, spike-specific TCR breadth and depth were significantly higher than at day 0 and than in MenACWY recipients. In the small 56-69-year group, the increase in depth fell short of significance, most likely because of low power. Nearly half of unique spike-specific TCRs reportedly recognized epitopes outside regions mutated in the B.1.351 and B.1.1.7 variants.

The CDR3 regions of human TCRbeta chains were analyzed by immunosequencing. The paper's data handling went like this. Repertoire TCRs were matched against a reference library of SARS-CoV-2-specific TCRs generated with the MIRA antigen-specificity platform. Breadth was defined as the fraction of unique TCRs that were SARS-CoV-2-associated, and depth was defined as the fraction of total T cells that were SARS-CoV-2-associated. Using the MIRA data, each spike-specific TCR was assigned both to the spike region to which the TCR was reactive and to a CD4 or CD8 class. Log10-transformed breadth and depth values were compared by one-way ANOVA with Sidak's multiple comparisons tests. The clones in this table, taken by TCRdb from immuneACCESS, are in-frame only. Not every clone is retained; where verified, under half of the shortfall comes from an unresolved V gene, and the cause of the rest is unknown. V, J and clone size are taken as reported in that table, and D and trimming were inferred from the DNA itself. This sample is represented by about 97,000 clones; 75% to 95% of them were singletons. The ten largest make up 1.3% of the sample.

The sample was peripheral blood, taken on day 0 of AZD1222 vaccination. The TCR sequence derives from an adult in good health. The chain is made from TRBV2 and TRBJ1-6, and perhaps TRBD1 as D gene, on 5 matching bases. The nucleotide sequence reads TGTGCCAGAGGGGCCAGTGAGCGATCACCCCTCCACTTT. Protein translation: CARGASERSPLHF.